The 7 T cell receptor beta chains below all came from one sample that was sequenced in a study of vaccination effects on CD4 cells after COVID-19. Profiled with immunoSEQ multiplex PCR; TCRdb holds only in-frame clones, not every one. The profile shows around 66,000 clones, roughly 76% of them singletons. Sequencing in the ViraFEST assay came after antigen-specific CD4+ T cells had been expanded with viral peptide pools, which were used to stimulate PBMC. Isolating CD4+ T cells followed more than eight days of culture. Vaccinees lacked prior SARS-CoV-2 infection and tested negative for nucleocapsid antibodies. These TCRs are of unknown antigen specificity. The sequenced sample was CD4+ T cells from PBMCs cultured with HCoV-OC43 spike peptides, obtained before COVID-19 vaccination. Subset defined: HCoV-OC43 spike overlapping peptide pool stimulation. These receptors all come from a human donor who received a COVID-19 vaccine.

CDR3 region: CAWSVRENQPQHF. The DNA for the CDR3 is TGTGCCTGGAGTGTACGAGAGAATCAGCCCCAGCATTTT. The chain couples TRBV30 to TRBJ1-5, with D unclear. Germline CDR1 reads GTSNPN; CDR2 reads SVGIG (reference sequence). The ends were cut back, 0 bases at V and 4 bases at J, with 7 bases in the middle. The CDR3 length is 13 residues. The whole variable domain, remainder taken from reference TRBV30 and TRBJ1-5, is SQTIHQWPATLVQPVGSPLSLECTVEGTSNPNLYWYRQAAGRGLQLLFYSVGIGQISSEVPQNLSASRPQDRQFILSSKKLLLSDSGFYLCAWSVRENQPQHFGDGTRLSIL.

The rearrangement uses TRBV2 and TRBJ2-6; 7 positions match TRBD1. The CDR3 runs 15 residues. J gave up 2 bases and V 7 bases, and 5 bases lay outside the gene matches. The germline V gene has CDR1 SNHLY and CDR2 FYNNEI. CDR3 residues: CASTLQGTGANVLTF. The CDR3 DNA sequence: TGTGCCAGCACCCTACAGGGGACTGGGGCCAACGTCCTGACTTTC. Combining the CDR3 with reference TRBV2 and TRBJ2-6 gives the whole variable domain EPEVTQTPSHQVTQMGQEVILRCVPISNHLYFYWYRQILGQKVEFLVSFYNNEISEKSEIFDDQFSVERPDGSNFTLKIRSTKLEDSAMYFCASTLQGTGANVLTFGAGSRLTVL.

The chain has TRBV7-2 and TRBJ1-3, with TRBD1 matching 9 bases. J lost 4 bases, V lost 4 bases, and 5 bases had no gene match. CDR3 length equals 15 residues. In germline, CDR1 is SGHTA, CDR2 FQGNSA. CDR3 sequence (DNA): TGTGCCAGCAGCTCTTTCGGGACAGGGGGAAACACCATATATTTT. Translation gives CASSSFGTGGNTIYF.

The CDR3 spells CASSQGRTEAFF. The DNA for the CDR3 is TGTGCCAGCAGTCAGGGCCGCACTGAAGCTTTCTTT. The chain is built from TRBV12-3 or TRBV12-4 and TRBJ1-1; a possible D gene is TRBD1 (5 bases). CDR3 length: 12 residues. Trimming shortened V by 5 bases and J by 4 bases, and 8 bases separated the two germline ends.

The V gene is TRBV3-1 (or the pseudogene TRBV3-2), the J gene TRBJ2-3; D might be TRBD2 (7 bases). Deletions cut 5 bases from V and 4 bases from J, with 13 bases between. CDR1 is LGHDT and CDR2 is YNNKEL in the germline V gene (reference sequence). CDR3 length: 14 residues. CDR3 residues: CASSLMRGPDTQYF. As DNA, the CDR3 is TGTGCCAGCAGCTTAATGCGGGGGCCAGATACGCAGTATTTT.

This clone has a single count. The rearrangement links TRBV11-2 to TRBJ2-7; D perhaps matches TRBD2 (5 bases). CDR3 length equals 13 residues. Germline loops: CDR1 SGHAT, CDR2 FQNNGV. Trimming removed 2 bases at V and 3 bases at J, with 8 bases between. The CDR3 DNA reads as TGTGCCAGCAGCTTACGGGAATACTACGAGCAGTACGTC. Translating gives CASSLREYYEQYV.

The V gene is TRBV25-1, the J gene TRBJ2-5, with 11 bases that match TRBD2. With V trimmed by 4 bases and J by 2 bases, 3 bases remained unmatched. This CDR3 is 15 amino acids long. Per germline, CDR1 MGHDK and CDR2 SYGVNS. The CDR3 is CASSGLAGKQETQYF. Written as DNA, the CDR3 is TGTGCCAGCAGTGGACTAGCGGGGAAGCAAGAGACCCAGTACTTC.